These T cell receptor beta chains were read from a single sample in a study of T cell repertoires in cytomegalovirus infection. MiXCR, applied by TCRdb to the reads, yields one record per CDR3 protein. The table includes approximately 140,000 distinct CDR3 sequences, almost 9% detected once. Input material: PBMCs. All receptors come from a human donor in good health (CMV status not recorded). Some clones in this sample may be carry-over from other donors' samples. Each CDR3 is given with its conserved first and last residue. Each record gives: D gene, V gene, clone size, J gene, CDR3 DNA, CDR3 protein. D genes are given only for firm matches. A row's size may be missing; if present it is once, few, many or a size class.

>NA|TRBV6-5|few|TRBJ2-6
TGTGCCAGCAGAGAGTCCGGGGCCAACGTCCTGACTTTC
CASRESGANVLTF
>TRBD1|TRBV7-2|many|TRBJ1-4
TGTGCCAGCAGCTTGCAACAGGGGATGAATGAAAAACTGTTTTTT
CASSLQQGMNEKLFF
>TRBD1|TRBV10-3|NA|TRBJ1-2
TGTGCCACCCAGACAGGGACAGACTATGGCTACACCTTC
CATQTGTDYGYTF
>NA|TRBV5-4|many|TRBJ1-1
TGTGCCAGCAGCTATATACAGGGGAACACTGAAGCTTTCTTT
CASSYIQGNTEAFF
>NA|TRBV30|NA|TRBJ1-1
TGTGCCTGGAGTGTACGAGACGGGGGATTAATGAACACTGAAGCTTTCTTT
CAWSVRDGGLMNTEAFF
>NA|TRBV2|few|TRBJ1-1
TGTGCCAGCAGTGAATTAGGTTGGGGCACTGAAGCTTTCTTT
CASSELGWGTEAFF
>NA|TRBV7-9|many|TRBJ1-4
TGTGCCAGCAGCCCTTGGGCGACTAATGAAAAACTGTTTTTT
CASSPWATNEKLFF
>NA|TRBV19|few|TRBJ1-5
TGTGCCAGTAGTCCCATCCACAGGGAACAGCCCCAGCATTTT
CASSPIHREQPQHF
>NA|TRBV7-2|many|TRBJ2-3
TGTGCCAGCAGCACAGGGTTTAGCACAGATACGCAGTATTTT
CASSTGFSTDTQYF
>NA|TRBV28|many|TRBJ1-6
TGTGCCAGCAGTTTTGCTGGCTTGATTGCGCCCCTCCACTTT
CASSFAGLIAPLHF
>NA|TRBV23-1|many|TRBJ1-1
TGCGCCAGCAGTCAAAGGAGAGGGCAGGGGAACACTGAAGCTTTCTTT
CASSQRRGQGNTEAFF
>TRBD1|TRBV20-1|few|TRBJ1-2
TGCAGTGCTAGAAGGACAGGCGAAGGCTACACCTTC
CSARRTGEGYTF
>NA|TRBV4-2|NA|TRBJ2-7
TGTGCCAGCAGCCAAGAGGTCACCGGGACATATTTCTACGAGCAGTACTTC
CASSQEVTGTYFYEQYF
>NA|TRBV20-1|many|TRBJ2-7
TGCAGTGTTCCCTACGGGACGACCTTCTACGAGCAGTACTTC
CSVPYGTTFYEQYF
>NA|TRBV19|NA|TRBJ1-1
TGTGCCAGTAGCCAAAGCTGGGAAGCTTTCTTT
CASSQSWEAFF
>NA|TRBV9|few|TRBJ1-2
TGTGCCAGCAGTCTCAGGGGTTCGTATGGCTACACCTTC
CASSLRGSYGYTF
>NA|TRBV7-9|many|TRBJ1-6
TGTGCCAGCAGCGCGTCAGCGGTTTTAACCCTCCACTTT
CASSASAVLTLHF
>NA|TRBV11-2|NA|TRBJ2-5
TGTGCCAGCAGCTTAGGGGTCGCTTTATTAGAGACCCAGTACTTC
CASSLGVALLETQYF
>NA|TRBV12-3/TRBV12-4|many|TRBJ1-5
TGTGCCAGCAGTGCAGGGAGCCATAATAATCAGCCCCAGCATTTT
CASSAGSHNNQPQHF
>NA|TRBV7-9|many|TRBJ1-1
TGTGCCAGCAGCCCCGCCGGGCCCGGCAGGGACACTGAAGCTTTCTTT
CASSPAGPGRDTEAFF
>NA|TRBV12-3/TRBV12-4|many|TRBJ2-1
TGTGCCAGCAGTTCACAGCCCAATGAGCAGTTCTTC
CASSSQPNEQFF
>TRBD2|TRBV20-1|few|TRBJ2-1
TGCAGTGCACATAGCGGGGAGAAAAAGTCCAATGAGCAGTTCTTC
CSAHSGEKKSNEQFF
>NA|TRBV7-2|many|TRBJ1-1
TGTGCCAGCAGCTTCTCCCAGTCTAACACTGAAGCTTTCTTT
CASSFSQSNTEAFF
>NA|TRBV2|NA|TRBJ1-1
TGTGCCAGCAACGGGGGCTTGGACACTGAAGCTTTCTTT
CASNGGLDTEAFF
>NA|TRBV20-1|NA|TRBJ1-1
TGCAGTGCTAGAGCGGTGACAGGTATGGACACTGAAGCTTTCTTT
CSARAVTGMDTEAFF
>NA|TRBV5-1|many|TRBJ1-2
TGCGCCAGCAGCTTGGACAGGGTGGACGGCTACACCTTC
CASSLDRVDGYTF
>NA|TRBV2|many|TRBJ1-5
TGTGCCAGCATGGAAGATAGCAATCAGCCCCAGCATTTT
CASMEDSNQPQHF
>NA|TRBV7-2|many|TRBJ2-5
TGTGCCAGCAGCTCTGGCGGGTACCCCCAAGAGACCCAGTACTTC
CASSSGGYPQETQYF
>NA|TRBV7-8|many|TRBJ1-2
TGTGCCAGCAGCTTAGATTCTTCGGGGGCCGCTAACTATGGCTACACCTTC
CASSLDSSGAANYGYTF
>NA|TRBV28|many|TRBJ2-1
TGTGCCAGCAGTTTGAGACAGACCTACAATGAGCAGTTCTTC
CASSLRQTYNEQFF
>NA|TRBV29-1|NA|TRBJ2-7
TGCAGCGTTGAATTAGACGGGACTGCTTCCTACGAGCAGTACTTC
CSVELDGTASYEQYF
>TRBD1|TRBV6-2/TRBV6-3|many|TRBJ1-3
TGTGCCAGCAGTTACCCGGGACAGACTGGAAACACCATATATTTT
CASSYPGQTGNTIYF
>TRBD2|TRBV7-2|many|TRBJ2-1
TGTGCCAGCAGCTTAGCCCCCGGGACTAGCGGGGGGGGGTTGTTCTTC
CASSLAPGTSGGGLFF
>NA|TRBV30|NA|TRBJ1-5
TGTGCCTGGAGTGTACAACCTAGCAATCAGCCCCAGCATTTT
CAWSVQPSNQPQHF
>NA|TRBV6-6|many|TRBJ1-1
TGTGCCAGCAGTTACTCGAGGTGGAGGCCTGGCACTGAAGCTTTCTTT
CASSYSRWRPGTEAFF
>TRBD1|TRBV11-2|few|TRBJ2-7
TGTGCCAGCAGCTATGACAGGGCCCCCTACGAGCAGTACTTC
CASSYDRAPYEQYF
>NA|TRBV7-3|many|TRBJ2-3
TGTGCCAGCAGCTTAAGGACCAACTTAGGCACAGATACGCAGTATTTT
CASSLRTNLGTDTQYF
>NA|TRBV2|NA|TRBJ1-6
TGTGCCAGCAGAACAGGGTACCCCATTAATTCACCCCTCCACTTT
CASRTGYPINSPLHF
>TRBD2|TRBV3-1|NA|TRBJ2-1
TGTGCCAGCAGCCAAGATTTACTAGCGGGGGTCGGGGGTGAGCAGTTCTTC
CASSQDLLAGVGGEQFF
>TRBD2|TRBV5-4|NA|TRBJ2-3
TGTGACAGCAGCTTGGCGGGGGGAAACACAGATACGCAGTATTTT
CDSSLAGGNTDTQYF
>TRBD2|TRBV20-1|many|TRBJ2-3
TGCAGTGCTAGAGTCCAGCGGGGGGGTGTTGGAGATACGCAGTATTTT
CSARVQRGGVGDTQYF
>NA|TRBV4-1|few|TRBJ1-2
TGCGCCAGCAGCCTTTACCCCCGGCAGGGGAAGGGCTACACCTTC
CASSLYPRQGKGYTF
>TRBD1|TRBV29-1|many|TRBJ2-7
TGCAGCGTCGCCAGGGGACAGTACGAGCAGTACTTC
CSVARGQYEQYF
>NA|TRBV7-2|many|TRBJ2-6
TGTGCGGGGACTGGGGCCAACGTCCTGACTTTC
CAGTGANVLTF
>NA|TRBV20-1|NA|TRBJ1-1
TGCAGTCCTCTCGAGGGGAACACTGAAGCTTTCTTT
CSPLEGNTEAFF
>NA|TRBV7-2|few|TRBJ1-1
TGTGCCAGCAGCCCCCTAGTGGGATACGCTGAAGCTTTCTTT
CASSPLVGYAEAFF
>TRBD1|TRBV2|many|TRBJ2-7
TGTGCCAGCAGACCCGGGACAGGCCCTCTAAGCTCCTACGAGCAGTACTTC
CASRPGTGPLSSYEQYF
>TRBD1|TRBV25-1|many|TRBJ1-3
TGTGCCAGCAGTCCCAAAAGGACAGGAACCGGAAACACCATATATTTT
CASSPKRTGTGNTIYF
>NA|TRBV19|few|TRBJ2-7
TGTGCCAGTAGTTCCAGAGTTACCGGGACTGGTACCTACGAGCAGTACTTC
CASSSRVTGTGTYEQYF
>NA|TRBV5-1|few|TRBJ2-2
TGCGCCAGCAGCAAACAGGGACGGGAGTTCGCGAACACCGGGGAGCTGTTTTTT
CASSKQGREFANTGELFF
>TRBD2|TRBV7-2|many|TRBJ2-7
TGTGCCAGCAGCTTAGAGCTAGCGGGGGCTTCCTACGAGCAGTACTTC
CASSLELAGASYEQYF
>NA|TRBV7-8|many|TRBJ2-3
TGTGCCAGCAGGCGATCCCGGGACATAAGCACAGATACGCAGTATTTT
CASRRSRDISTDTQYF
>NA|TRBV11-1|NA|TRBJ1-1
TGTGCCAGCAGCGTGGACCGACCTAACACTGAAGCTTTCTTT
CASSVDRPNTEAFF
>NA|TRBV19|many|TRBJ2-3
TGTGCCAGTGGGGGATGGATAGATACGCAGTATTTT
CASGGWIDTQYF
>TRBD1|TRBV7-2|many|TRBJ1-6
TGTGCCAGCAGGACCATGACAGGGAAGGATTCACCCCTCCACTTT
CASRTMTGKDSPLHF
>NA|TRBV5-1|NA|TRBJ1-1
TGCGCCAGCAGCCCGCGGGACGGAGGGAACACTGAAGCTTTCTTT
CASSPRDGGNTEAFF
>NA|TRBV11-3|many|TRBJ1-1
TGTGCCAGCGCGCCGGGCCCTAGTGCCGCTGAAGCTTTCTTT
CASAPGPSAAEAFF
>NA|TRBV20-1|many|TRBJ2-5
TGCAGTGCTAGACCCAGGCAAGAGACCCAGTACTTC
CSARPRQETQYF